One and the same sample provided the 20 T cell receptor beta chains below, sequenced in a study of T cell changes during pregnancy in multiple sclerosis. The method was immunoSEQ multiplex PCR; TCRdb's version includes in-frame clones alone and lacks a portion of them. The sample holds roughly 90,000 clones, 85% to 95% seen once. The sequencing here drew on peripheral blood, taken in the third trimester of pregnancy. These receptors were obtained from a female donor with multiple sclerosis, enrolled in a pregnancy study.

The genes are TRBV19 and TRBJ2-1; TRBD2 aligns across 9 bases. V shed 3 bases and J 4 bases; nucleotides not matched to a gene: 4. The CDR3 extends over 15 amino acids. Germline V gives CDR1 LNHDA, CDR2 SQIVND (reference sequence). The CDR3 sequence is CASSMPLAGYNEQFF. The CDR3 DNA reads TGTGCCAGTAGTATGCCGCTAGCGGGATACAATGAGCAGTTCTTC.

This chain uses TRBV4-2 with TRBJ2-1, with D tentatively TRBD1 (5 bases). Germline V gene lookup returns CDR1 LGHNA and CDR2 YNFKEQ. The V and J ends lost 5 bases and 8 bases respectively, with 22 bases between them. CDR3 length: 16 residues. In DNA, the CDR3 is TGTGCCAGCAGCATACGAGATGTATCTCAGGGTTATGAGCAGTTCTTC. Amino acids: CASSIRDVSQGYEQFF.

V gene TRBV9 combines with J gene TRBJ1-2; the match to TRBD1 covers 7 bases. CDR1 and CDR2 (germline): SGDLS, YYNGEE. With 2 bases clipped from V and 5 bases from J, the junction kept 6 bases outside the gene matches. The CDR3 totals 14 residues. This chain's CDR3 is CASSVTGVSYGYTF. CDR3 nucleotide sequence: TGTGCCAGCAGCGTCACAGGGGTCTCTTATGGCTACACCTTC.

This clone was detected once. The chain is built from TRBV5-1 and TRBJ1-1; no clear D gene. Trimming removed 5 bases at V and 5 bases at J, with 22 bases between. CDR3 length: 16 amino acids. From germline, CDR1 is SGHRS and CDR2 YFSETQ. The CDR3 loop reads CASSWGAKTPKTEAFF. The CDR3 region has the DNA TGCGCCAGCAGTTGGGGAGCGAAAACCCCGAAGACTGAAGCTTTCTTT.

The chain uses TRBV12-5 and TRBJ1-1; possibly TRBD1 for D (6 bases). This CDR3 spans 14 amino acids. CDR1 is LGHNT, CDR2 FRNRAP, per germline. Trimming removed 7 bases at V and 0 bases at J, with 12 bases between. CDR3 sequence: CASATDRMNTEAFF. Here the CDR3 DNA reads TGTGCTAGTGCCACCGACAGGATGAACACTGAAGCTTTCTTT.

The chain links TRBV2 to TRBJ2-1; no firm D call. CDR1 is SNHLY and CDR2 is FYNNEI in the germline V gene. The length of the CDR3 is 13 residues. V dropped 1 base and J dropped 8 bases, with 9 bases sitting between them. This CDR3 reads CASSEDEIHEQFF. The DNA for the CDR3 is TGTGCCAGCAGTGAAGATGAGATCCATGAGCAGTTCTTC.

This sequence joins TRBV28 and TRBJ2-7; D is possibly TRBD1 (6 bases). CDR3 length: 13 residues. The germline CDR1 and CDR2 sequences are MDHEN and SYDVKM. V gave up 2 bases and J gave up 3 bases, with 8 bases separating them. This chain's CDR3 is CASSLGGSYEQYF. The CDR3 DNA sequence: TGTGCCAGCAGTTTAGGGGGCAGCTACGAGCAGTACTTC.

This CDR3 reads CASSFRLAGGPSDEQYF. The CDR3 nucleotides read TGTGCCAGCAGCTTCCGACTAGCGGGAGGGCCCTCAGACGAGCAGTACTTC. The chain couples TRBV11-2 to TRBJ2-7; 14 positions match TRBD2. Trimming cost V 3 bases and J 5 bases; bases outside gene matches: 9. The CDR3 totals 17 residues. From germline, CDR1 is SGHAT and CDR2 FQNNGV.

The chain is built from TRBV7-9 and TRBJ2-5, with 11 bases lining up with TRBD2. Looked up from germline, CDR1 is SEHNR and CDR2 is FQNEAQ (reference sequence). The CDR3 has 13 amino acids. The junction had 6 bases not matched to a gene; V was cut back by 10 bases and J by 5 bases. In DNA, the CDR3 is TGTGCCACCCACCTAGCGGGAGGCGAGACCCAGTACTTC. Amino acid sequence: CATHLAGGETQYF.

This chain uses TRBV30 with TRBJ2-1; tentatively, D is TRBD2 (5 bases). Deletions cut 8 bases from V and 9 bases from J, with 20 bases between. From germline, CDR1 is GTSNPN and CDR2 SVGIG (reference sequence). The CDR3 length is 13 residues. CDR3 protein: CAIHELGFGEQFF. The DNA of the CDR3 is TGTGCCATCCACGAACTAGGATTTGGTGAGCAGTTCTTC.

This chain uses TRBV15 with TRBJ2-7; the match to TRBD2 covers 12 bases. V was clipped by 5 bases and J by 7 bases; unmatched bases: 6. The germline V gene has CDR1 LNHNV and CDR2 YYDKDF (reference sequence). This CDR3 has 14 residues. The CDR3 DNA sequence: TGTGCCACCAGCTCTAGCGGGAGGGCCTGGGAGCAGTACTTC. Translating it yields CATSSSGRAWEQYF.

The J gene is TRBJ2-3, the V gene TRBV5-4; D is undetermined. The ends were cut back, 3 bases at V and 1 base at J, with 3 bases in the middle. Per germline, CDR1 SGHNT and CDR2 YYREEE (reference sequence). The CDR3 extends over 12 amino acids. The CDR3 coding sequence is TGTGCCAGCAGCTCCGGCACAGATACGCAGTATTTT. Translating it yields CASSSGTDTQYF. The whole variable domain, filled in from reference TRBV5-4 and TRBJ2-3, reads ETGVTQSPTHLIKTRGQQVTLRCSSQSGHNTVSWYQQALGQGPQFIFQYYREEENGRGNFPPRFSGLQFPNYSSELNVNALELDDSALYLCASSSGTDTQYFGPGTRLTVL.

The CDR3 sequence is CASSVRQDSWGRDTEAFF. As DNA, the CDR3 is TGTGCCAGCAGTGTCAGGCAGGATTCGTGGGGCCGGGACACTGAAGCTTTCTTT. The genes are TRBV2 and TRBJ1-1, with D maybe TRBD1 (5 bases). From germline, CDR1 is SNHLY and CDR2 FYNNEI. This CDR3 is 18 amino acids long. Trimming removed 4 bases at V and 3 bases at J, with 24 bases between.

The gene calls are TRBV5-1 and TRBJ2-1; D perhaps matches TRBD1 (6 bases). Trimming took 2 bases from V and 6 from J, leaving 9 bases between them. The CDR3 spans 13 residues. The germline V gene has CDR1 SGHRS and CDR2 YFSETQ. The CDR3 reads CASSLQGSNEQFF. The CDR3, as DNA: TGCGCCAGCAGCTTACAGGGAAGCAATGAGCAGTTCTTC.

The chain uses TRBV15 and TRBJ2-1, with a tentative D call TRBD2 (6 bases). The CDR3 sequence is 19 residues long. Trimming took off 0 bases at V and 0 bases at J, with 18 bases between the two ends. Germline assignment: CDR1 LNHNV and CDR2 YYDKDF (reference sequence). CDR3 coding DNA: TGTGCCACCAGCAGAGATCCTCTCATAGCGACTAGCTCCTACAATGAGCAGTTCTTC. As protein: CATSRDPLIATSSYNEQFF.

This chain uses TRBV19 with TRBJ2-7, with a weak D call TRBD1 (5 bases). The CDR3 sequence is 13 residues long. The germline CDR1 and CDR2 sequences are LNHDA and SQIVND (reference sequence). V gave up 4 bases and J gave up 5 bases, with 12 bases separating them. Written as DNA, the CDR3 is TGTGCCAGTAGTAGCCGGTGGGGCGACGAGCAGTACTTC. Its protein is CASSSRWGDEQYF.

This rearrangement joins TRBV19 to TRBJ2-1, with D tentatively TRBD2 (5 bases). Trimming pared 5 bases from V and 0 bases from J, leaving 8 bases between. This CDR3 region has 14 residues. Germline loops: CDR1 LNHDA, CDR2 SQIVND (reference sequence). In DNA, the CDR3 is TGTGCCAGTAGTGGAGGCGTCTCCTACAATGAGCAGTTCTTC. Protein: CASSGGVSYNEQFF.

In DNA form, the CDR3 reads TGTGCCAGCAGTTTCGATTCTACGGGGGTGTCCTACAATGAGCAGTTCTTC. The encoded protein is CASSFDSTGVSYNEQFF. This sequence joins TRBV28 and TRBJ2-1, with D possibly being TRBD2 (6 bases). The V end lost 3 bases, the J end lost 1 base, and 16 bases lay between the germline ends. From germline, CDR1 is MDHEN and CDR2 SYDVKM. This CDR3 has 17 amino acids. Supplemented by reference TRBV28 and TRBJ2-1, the full variable domain reads DVKVTQSSRYLVKRTGEKVFLECVQDMDHENMFWYRQDPGLGLRLIYFSYDVKMKEKGDIPEGYSVSREKKERFSLILESASTNQTSMYLCASSFDSTGVSYNEQFFGPGTRLTVL.

The chain carries TRBV18 and TRBJ1-1, with D maybe TRBD1 (6 bases). This CDR3 is built from 15 residues. Per germline, CDR1 KGHSH and CDR2 LQKENI. V shed 4 bases and J shed 0 bases, with 12 bases lying between them. In DNA, the CDR3 is TGTGCCAGCTCACGAAGCAGGGGACTGAACACTGAAGCTTTCTTT. Translated: CASSRSRGLNTEAFF. Together with reference TRBV18 and TRBJ1-1, the CDR3 gives the full variable domain: NAGVMQNPRHLVRRRGQEARLRCSPMKGHSHVYWYRQLPEEGLKFMVYLQKENIIDESGMPKERFSAEFPKEGPSILRIQQVVRGDSAAYFCASSRSRGLNTEAFFGQGTRLTVV.

V and J are TRBV2 and TRBJ2-1; D gene uncertain. V was trimmed by 7 bases and J by 4 bases, leaving 14 bases between them. The V gene's germline CDR1 is SNHLY and CDR2 FYNNEI. This CDR3 is built from 14 residues. CDR3 coding DNA: TGTGCCAGCATCACAGCCTCTTTGTACAATGAGCAGTTCTTC. Encoded protein: CASITASLYNEQFF. Complete variable domain (other parts from reference TRBV2 and TRBJ2-1): EPEVTQTPSHQVTQMGQEVILRCVPISNHLYFYWYRQILGQKVEFLVSFYNNEISEKSEIFDDQFSVERPDGSNFTLKIRSTKLEDSAMYFCASITASLYNEQFFGPGTRLTVL.